The entry that follows covers one TCR beta chain sequence. The antigen it binds to is not known. No base quality values were provided; no much bigger clone lies one nucleotide off. The cohort comprised around 700 healthy bone marrow donors. All cohort members were sampled while nominally healthy, although unrecorded immune exposures were likely present. The donor was CMV seropositive and belonged to the group of 250 to 300 seropositive cohort members. Each donor provided a peripheral blood sample, and peripheral blood mononuclear cells were used for TCR beta sequencing. The Qiagen DNeasy Blood Extraction Kit was used to extract genomic DNA from the blood cell samples. The record originates from a study of cytomegalovirus exposure and HLA in healthy donors (dated by TCRdb to 2017 to 2019). The study in broad terms: An earlier analysis of approximately 640 of the donors reported roughly 270 Gb of sequence data and around 110 million unique TCR beta sequences from some 180 million T cells. About 300 gigabases of sequencing data and 78 million or so unique TCR sequences were included in an early release covering 550 to 800 HLA-typed donors. Of the roughly 400 genotyped donors, 75% to 85% were placed in the genetic ancestry cluster associated with self-reported Caucasian donors. The study aimed to test whether cataloging public T cell receptors could reveal signatures of past pathogen exposure. The study profiled the T cell repertoires of hundreds of subjects by immunosequencing and related them to cytomegalovirus serostatus. Besides the first cohort of 666 subjects, a separate validation cohort made up of about 120 different subjects was used. To predict cytomegalovirus infection status, the study combined high-throughput TCR immunosequencing, statistical association of individual TCRs with disease status, and machine learning. A later analysis re-analyzed previously published TCR beta repertoires from 650 to 800 donors and added high-resolution HLA genotyping to study TCR occurrence patterns. Rather than using new phenotypic data, the later analysis identified candidate immune exposures from TCR beta sequences and from how often those sequences occurred across donors. In an earlier analysis of about 590 of the donors, high-throughput TCR beta sequencing was used to judge whether each TCR beta V gene segment behaved as functional or pseudogenic. Donor age, sex, ethnicity and CMV serostatus were compiled together with the repertoire data. Genome-wide SNP genotypes for about three fifths of the roughly 670 donors were used in a later genetic analysis, which treated that subset as a discovery cohort. All discovery cohort repertoires had been generated using a single sequencing platform. Both class I and class II loci were covered by HLA typing, at four-digit resolution. The number of typed donors differed by locus: about 620-640 for A, B, C, DRB1 and DQB1; some 540 for DQA1; approximately 610 for DPA1; and some 470 for DPB1. About five DR-DQ haplotypes were handled as single units for association and clustering because linkage in the cohort was strong. Across approximately 400 genotyped donors of the cohort, an average of approximately 200,000 unique TCR beta nucleotide sequences per donor were sequenced, and 15% to 20% of those sequences were non-productive. Broad study findings and their caveats: A cluster of highly shared sequence variants was judged likely to be a technical artifact of the sequencing pipeline. When HLA alleles, especially DR and DQ, strongly co-occurred, TCR associations were difficult to assign to individual alleles. Roughly uniform sequencing depth across donors was assumed in presence/absence analyses, although this assumption may not hold. In both the original and validation cohorts, the classifier was reported to diagnose cytomegalovirus status with high specificity and sensitivity. In a later analysis, several top co-occurrence clusters were reported to appear linked to parvovirus B19, influenza, CMV and Epstein-Barr virus. A later analysis found that TCR association rates varied across HLA loci, with DRB1 alleles showing the most associated TCRs and HLA-C alleles the fewest. V-gene and J-gene trimming of TCR beta chains was associated with a missense DCLRE1C variant in a later genetic analysis, and the association was replicated in an independent cohort. Only TCR beta chains were sequenced in this cohort, and the absence of alpha or paired-chain data limited detectable features. A further reported finding was that TCR beta sequences accurately predicted the HLA-A and HLA-B alleles for most subjects in the first cohort. It was suggested by the authors that the approach could potentially be generalized to other disease states and immunological phenotypes. At a false discovery rate of 0.05, a later analysis linked approximately 18,000 TCR beta sequences to specific HLA alleles. The earlier analysis of a few hundred of the donors excluded over 15 rarely observed V segments, including chromosome 9 orphons, because counts were too low. According to a later analysis, most CMV-associated TCR beta chains appeared to be HLA-restricted, and the HLA associations seemed to be driven largely by CMV exposure. Linkage disequilibrium might explain the correlated functional status among segregating V segments, but an unknown experimental factor could not be ruled out. A few of the identified cytomegalovirus-associated TCR beta chains were confirmed in vitro to be specific for cytomegalovirus antigens. Most TCR sequences were observed very rarely across donors, whereas some public TCRs were present in many individuals. In an earlier analysis of about 540 of the donors, most TCR beta V segments were observed in productive rearrangements about 90% or about 30% of the time, broadly matching IMGT annotations. The only immune exposure information available for the cohort was CMV serostatus. HLA typing was unavailable for some donors at each locus, so association tests used only the typed subset. A later analysis found that HLA-associated TCR beta chains were more clonally expanded and had lower generation probabilities than equally common non-associated chains. In a later genetic analysis, fewer N-insertions in productive TCRs were reported among donors in an Asian-associated ancestry cluster than the approximately 710-donor mean. The study listed 150 to 200 TCR beta chains as associated with cytomegalovirus. Because the 87-base-pair reads could not distinguish some IMGT-functional V segments, including TRBV6-2 and TRBV6-3, those segments were excluded.

CDR1 and CDR2, per the germline V gene, are SGHDT and YYEEEE. V ends up 6 bases short and J 10 bases short, with an unmatched junction base count of 15. The CDR3 numbers 14 residues from cysteine through phenylalanine. The retained sequence is limited to the CDR3, 42 bases, with the frame set at the first base. Libraries were prepared through the immunoSEQ multiplex PCR assay. For the multiplex PCR, a mixture combining 60 forward primers for TCR Vbeta segments and 13 reverse primers for TCR Jbeta segments was used. A multiplex PCR assay on genomic DNA amplified the CDR3 region of rearranged TCR beta genes. The amplified TCR beta libraries were sequenced on the Illumina HiSeq System as 87-base-pair reads. The authors' analysis ran thus. Across the 500 to 750 repertoires, a later analysis counted 75 million to 90 million unique TCR beta chains, around 11 million of which were shared by at least two donors. A nearest-neighbor algorithm error-corrected the raw reads and collapsed the reads into unique sequences, merging closely related sequences to remove PCR and sequencing errors. V, D and J gene segments were assigned by aligning CDR3 sequences to IMGT reference sequences. For a sequence to be retained, at least a six-nucleotide match to both a V gene segment and a J gene segment was required. A rearrangement counted as productive if the CDR3 had no stop codons and remained in frame with V and J, and every other rearrangement counted as non-productive. CDR3 was defined according to IMGT convention as the region running from the second conserved V-encoded cysteine to the conserved J-encoded phenylalanine. Sequences without an unambiguous match to a single V gene segment were excluded from the earlier analysis of over 500 of the donors. In an earlier analysis of 450 to 700 of the donors, V segments were called functional above 56.7% productive rearrangements and were called segregating when the between-donor standard deviation exceeded 5%. A statistical classification framework was built to diagnose cytomegalovirus status from the catalog of TCR beta chain sequences. In a later analysis, V and J genes were assigned by comparing TCR nucleotide sequences against IMGT/GENE-DB human TR gene sequences. Using the TCRdist pipeline, a later analysis assigned CDR3 sequences along with most-parsimonious VDJ recombination scenarios. A later analysis defined each TCR beta chain by its CDR3 amino acid sequence plus V-gene family, and excluded reads lacking a unique V-gene family. A later analysis removed several hundred highly shared, low-generation-probability nucleotide sequences to deal with suspected cross-contamination and a sequencing artifact. For each public chain, a later analysis derived a clonal expansion index from normalized ranks of inferred template counts within each repertoire. A later analysis computed generation probabilities with a VDJ recombination model fitted to out-of-frame rearrangements, and checked the results against IGoR. Hypergeometric tests were used in a later analysis to score TCR-TCR, TCR-HLA and TCR-CMV co-occurrence, with a repertoire-size bias correction applied to the TCR pairs. A later analysis estimated false discovery rates by permuting HLA or CMV assignments 20 times. In a later analysis, co-occurring TCRs were grouped using DBSCAN, with TCRdist sequence similarity added in when clustering inside HLA-allele-positive subsets. For co-occurrence clustering, repertoires with fewer than 30,000 or more than 120,000 public chains were excluded, along with a handful of repertoires with anomalous nucleotide sharing. This is the immuneACCESS table as TCRdb keeps it, with only in-frame sequences that have V and J called. A part of the clones is gone; compared with another copy, unresolved V genes explain less than half, and the rest is unexplained. The V and J calls and clone size were taken over from that table, and D and trimming were inferred from the DNA. A total of approximately 100,000 clones appear in this sample, about four fifths of them only once. 4.1% of the sample rests with the top ten.

Sequencing used PBMCs. The source of this sequence is a female donor in good health and CMV-seropositive. Recombination linked TRBV5-6 to TRBJ1-1, with TRBD1 matching 7 junction bases. The CDR3 protein is CASTLQGVQGGAFF. The bases are TGTGCCAGCACCCTCCAGGGGGTCCAAGGGGGAGCTTTCTTT.